This TCR beta chain was profiled in a study of cytomegalovirus exposure and HLA in healthy donors. The PCR was carried out with 60 Vbeta primers and 13 Jbeta primers. Data came from immunoSEQ multiplex PCR; TCRdb stores just in-frame clones and leaves some out. This sample has approximately 160,000 clones, with roughly 80% found just once. The CDR3 runs to 15 residues. The V end lost 2 bases, the J end lost 5 bases, and 13 bases lay between the germline ends. Germline CDR1 reads MNHEY; CDR2 reads SVGAGI. This clone was seen a handful of times. The chain links TRBV6-5 to TRBJ1-5, with D possibly matching TRBD1 (6 bases). Material for sequencing was PBMCs. This clonotype was sampled from a woman aged 50 to 60 in good health and CMV-seropositive. The CDR3 is CASSYGEGVDQPQHF. DNA for the CDR3: TGTGCCAGCAGTTACGGCGAGGGGGTGGATCAGCCCCAGCATTTT.